The present T cell receptor beta chain was sequenced within a study of blood T cell repertoires in COVID-19. As handled by the study authors: Amplifying reference gene primers gave estimates of nucleated cell counts. Assay used: immunoSEQ multiplex PCR; TCRdb lists only in-frame clones, some missing. V and J calls and clone size are as listed in that table; D and trimming were resolved from the DNA. The profile shows about 230,000 clones, 87% of them singletons. Participants were aged about 18 to 100 years from roughly 26 US areas. The V segment lost 2 bases and the J segment 3 bases; nucleotides outside the gene matches: 13. Per germline, CDR1 MNHEY and CDR2 SMNVEV (reference sequence). This CDR3 has 18 residues.

V and J are TRBV27 and TRBJ2-7; 10 nucleotides line up with TRBD1. What was sequenced was PBMCs or T cells enriched from blood (not recorded which). This sequence originates from a young man who had recovered from COVID-19. CDR3 loop: CASSLVSSGTGVFYEQYF. The CDR3 DNA sequence: TGTGCCAGCAGTTTAGTATCCTCCGGGACAGGGGTTTTCTACGAGCAGTACTTC.